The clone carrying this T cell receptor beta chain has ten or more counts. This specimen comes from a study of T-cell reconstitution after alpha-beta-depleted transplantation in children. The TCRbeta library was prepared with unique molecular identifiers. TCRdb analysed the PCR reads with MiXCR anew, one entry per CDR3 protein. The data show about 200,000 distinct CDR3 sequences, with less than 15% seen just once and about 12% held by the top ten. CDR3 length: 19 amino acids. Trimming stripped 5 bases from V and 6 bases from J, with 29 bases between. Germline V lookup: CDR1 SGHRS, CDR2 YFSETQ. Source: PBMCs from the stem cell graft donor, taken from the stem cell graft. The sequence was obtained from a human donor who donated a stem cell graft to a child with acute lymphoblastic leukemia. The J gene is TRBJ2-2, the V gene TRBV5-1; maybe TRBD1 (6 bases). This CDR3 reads CASRSQWGLQGKGPGELFF. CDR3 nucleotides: TGCGCCAGCAGATCGCAGTGGGGCCTACAGGGTAAAGGTCCCGGGGAGCTGTTTTTT.